This entry is about one T cell receptor beta chain. What it binds is unknown. A junction end diverges from the germline sequence, so it may reflect a read error. Per germline, CDR1 SQVTM and CDR2 ANQGSEA. The CDR3 length is 15 residues. The sample is drawn from a study of post-analysis software for immune sequencing data. Overall study: Relapsing-remitting, secondary progressive and progressive-relapsing forms of multiple sclerosis all featured among disease courses.

General study results and limits: Elevated frequency relative to controls characterized 4 or 5 TRBV segments in patients, TRBV5-6, TRBV5-1 and TRBV20-1 among them. F-measure co-clustering was strong for batch-matched samples. Multiple sclerosis was associated with a significant reduction in normalized Chao1 diversity relative to controls.

Included in the TCR beta cDNA libraries were unique molecular identifiers. Between roughly 1 and 10 million T cells gave rise to some 520,000 cDNA molecules. A single record per CDR3 protein comes from TCRdb applying MiXCR to the PCR reads. This table has roughly 870,000 distinct CDR3 sequences, about 50% appearing once. This clonotype was obtained from a girl aged 5 to 17 with multiple sclerosis. Sequenced: blood. The chain employs TRBV29-1 and TRBJ2-1; 9 bases are a match to TRBD1. The CDR3 sequence: CSVAPGQGGHNEPFF. The DNA for the CDR3 is TGCAGCGTTGCCCCGGGACAGGGTGGTCACAATGAGCCGTTCTTC.